This is a list of T cell receptor beta chains from one sample in a study of response to subunit inactivated influenza vaccine. TCRdb processed the RT-PCR reads anew with MiXCR; each CDR3 protein has one entry. This table has over 800,000 distinct CDR3 sequences, 21% appearing once. The sequenced sample was PBMCs from blood, obtained roughly 5 days after vaccination. Receptors originate from a man aged 45 to 65 who received an inactivated influenza vaccine. CDR3s include the opening cysteine and the closing phenylalanine or tryptophan. Fields, in order: J gene, clone size, V gene, D gene, CDR3 DNA, CDR3 protein. A D gene is named only where the DNA matches it firmly. Not all rows give a size; the values are once, few, many and, for expanded clones, a class.

TRBJ2-1	few	TRBV2	.	TGTGCCAGCAGTGAAGGACTGAACAATGAGCAGTTCTTC	CASSEGLNNEQFF
TRBJ2-1	.	TRBV18	TRBD1	TGTGCCAGCTCTCCTACAGGACAGGGGTACAATGAGCAGTTCTTC	CASSPTGQGYNEQFF
TRBJ2-3	.	TRBV4-1	TRBD2	TGCGCCAGCAGCCAAGATGAAGCGGGGGGGAGCACAGATACGCAGTATTTT	CASSQDEAGGSTDTQYF
TRBJ2-7	.	TRBV20-1	TRBD2	TGCAGTGCTAGGGGATGGGGTAGCGGGGCCTCCTACGAGCAGTACTTC	CSARGWGSGASYEQYF
TRBJ1-1	many	TRBV12-3/TRBV12-4	TRBD1	TGTGCCAGCAGTTCGGCCAGGGGGGGAGTTGGCACTGAAGCTTTCTTT	CASSSARGGVGTEAFF
TRBJ2-5	few	TRBV7-2	TRBD1	TGTGCCAGCAGCCATCGACAGGGTCCAGAGACCCAGTACTTC	CASSHRQGPETQYF
TRBJ2-1	.	TRBV12-3/TRBV12-4	.	TGTGCCAGCAGCCCAATTGGCTCTGGCTCCTACAATGAGCAGTTCTTC	CASSPIGSGSYNEQFF
TRBJ1-5	once	TRBV20-1	TRBD1	TGCAGTGCTAGAGATGGGCAGGGGGCCCAGCCCCAGCATTTT	CSARDGQGAQPQHF
TRBJ2-7	.	TRBV12-3/TRBV12-4	TRBD1	TGTGCCAGCAGTTTAGCCGGGACAGCCCACTACGAGCAGTACTTC	CASSLAGTAHYEQYF
TRBJ1-1	few	TRBV7-9	.	TGTGCCAGCAGCTTAACTAGGGGAGGGACTGAAGCTTTCTTT	CASSLTRGGTEAFF
TRBJ2-2	few	TRBV25-1	.	TGTGCCAGCAGTGTTCCAGGGGCGAGCACCGGGGAGCTGTTTTTT	CASSVPGASTGELFF
TRBJ2-2	.	TRBV4-1	.	TGCGCCAGCAGCCTGACAGGATCTGCGAACACCGGGGAGCTGTTTTTT	CASSLTGSANTGELFF
TRBJ2-5	few	TRBV5-1	.	TGCGCCAGCAGCTTGGTGGCAGGGAGGTTTGCAAGGACCCAGTACTTC	CASSLVAGRFARTQYF
TRBJ2-1	.	TRBV20-1	.	TGCAGTGCTACTACAGTCACCTCCTACAATGAGCAGTTCTTC	CSATTVTSYNEQFF
TRBJ2-1	few	TRBV12-3/TRBV12-4	.	TGTGCCAGCAGGGCTAGGAATGAGCAGTTCTTC	CASRARNEQFF
TRBJ2-7	.	TRBV20-1	.	TGCAGTGCTAGAGATGACAGCTCCTACGAGCAGTACTTC	CSARDDSSYEQYF
TRBJ1-1	few	TRBV7-9	.	TGTGCCAGCAGCCCCCGGTCACCTGAAGCTTTCTTT	CASSPRSPEAFF
TRBJ2-1	.	TRBV10-3	TRBD2	TGTGCCATCAGTGAGACTAGCGGGAGGTTAAATGAGCAGTTCTTC	CAISETSGRLNEQFF
TRBJ2-2	many	TRBV5-1	TRBD2	TGCGCCAGCAGCTTGGCTACTAGCGGAGCGAACACCGGGGAGCTGTTTTTT	CASSLATSGANTGELFF
TRBJ2-1	.	TRBV12-3/TRBV12-4	TRBD1	TGTGCCAGCGGAAGGGGGCCTGAGCAGTTCTTC	CASGRGPEQFF
TRBJ2-7	.	TRBV4-3	TRBD2	TGCGCCAGCAGCCCTGAAGTAGCGGGAAGCGAGCAGTACTTC	CASSPEVAGSEQYF
TRBJ2-6	.	TRBV6-1	TRBD1	TGTGCCAGCACCGCCCGGGACAGGGTGATGTCTGGGGCCAACGTCCTGACTTTC	CASTARDRVMSGANVLTF
TRBJ2-3	.	TRBV29-1	TRBD2	TGCAGCGTCGAAAGAGCGGGGGGACGCACAGATACGCAGTATTTT	CSVERAGGRTDTQYF
TRBJ1-5	.	TRBV7-2	.	TGTGCCAGCAGCTCCAGCGGGGTAATTAGGAATCAGCCCCAGCATTTT	CASSSSGVIRNQPQHF
TRBJ1-1	.	TRBV20-1	.	TGCAGTGCTAGTTTCCTTTTGAACACTGAAGCTTTCTTT	CSASFLLNTEAFF
TRBJ2-3	few	TRBV6-5	TRBD2	TGTGCCAGCAGTTACGGTGGGGCGGGGGGCACAGATACGCAGTATTTT	CASSYGGAGGTDTQYF
TRBJ2-3	.	TRBV5-1	.	TGCGCCAGCAGCTTGATATCCAGCACAGATACGCAGTATTTT	CASSLISSTDTQYF
TRBJ2-3	once	TRBV11-2	TRBD2	TGTGCCAGCAGTCTAGCGGGGGCGCGAGATTTT	CASSLAGARDF